This entry is about one TCR beta chain. Its antigen is currently unknown. The assay was immunoSEQ multiplex PCR, and TCRdb's table has in-frame clones only and misses some. The repertoire holds around 30,000 clones, with around 60% as singletons. Indicated time point: week 5, during vaccination. Topical imiquimod accompanied each vaccine dose, which consisted of 300 ug of mutant IDH1 20-mer peptide. This sample was taken from a study of a mutant IDH1 vaccine in newly diagnosed glioma. Study background: Beginning 4-6 weeks after radiotherapy alone, or with temozolomide cycles, vaccination took place. Study results and limitations: Any relationship between pseudoprogression and changes in top peripheral T cell clonotypes seemed absent. Overall, about 93% of patients had vaccine-induced immune responses.

V lost 2 bases, J lost 3 bases, and 3 bases stayed unmatched. The CDR3 consists of 14 residues. Germline CDR1 is SNHLY and CDR2 is FYNNEI. The chain links TRBV2 to TRBJ2-7; 8 nucleotides agree with TRBD1. The sequence was collected from a woman aged 18-29 years with glioma. Sequences were derived from PBMCs, sampled from a glioma patient whose treatment included an IDH1 peptide vaccine. DNA of the CDR3: TGTGCCAGCAGTGAATGGACAGGGCTCTACGAGCAGTACTTC. Amino acid sequence: CASSEWTGLYEQYF.